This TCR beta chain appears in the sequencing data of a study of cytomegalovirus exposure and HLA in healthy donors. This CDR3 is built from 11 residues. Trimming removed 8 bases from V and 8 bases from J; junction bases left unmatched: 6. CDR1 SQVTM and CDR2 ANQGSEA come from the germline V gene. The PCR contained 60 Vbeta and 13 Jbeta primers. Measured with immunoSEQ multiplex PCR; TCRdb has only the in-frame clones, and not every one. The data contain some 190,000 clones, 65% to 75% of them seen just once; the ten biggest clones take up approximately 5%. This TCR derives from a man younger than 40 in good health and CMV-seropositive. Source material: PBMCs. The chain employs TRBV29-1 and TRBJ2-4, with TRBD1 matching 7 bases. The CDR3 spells CSTRDSHIQYF. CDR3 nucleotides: TGCAGCACCCGGGACAGCCACATTCAGTACTTC. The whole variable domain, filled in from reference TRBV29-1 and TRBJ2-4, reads SAVISQKPSRDICQRGTSLTIQCQVDSQVTMMFWYRQQPGQSLTLIATANQGSEATYESGFVIDKFPISRPNLTFSTLTVSNMSPEDSSIYLCSTRDSHIQYFGAGTRLSVL.